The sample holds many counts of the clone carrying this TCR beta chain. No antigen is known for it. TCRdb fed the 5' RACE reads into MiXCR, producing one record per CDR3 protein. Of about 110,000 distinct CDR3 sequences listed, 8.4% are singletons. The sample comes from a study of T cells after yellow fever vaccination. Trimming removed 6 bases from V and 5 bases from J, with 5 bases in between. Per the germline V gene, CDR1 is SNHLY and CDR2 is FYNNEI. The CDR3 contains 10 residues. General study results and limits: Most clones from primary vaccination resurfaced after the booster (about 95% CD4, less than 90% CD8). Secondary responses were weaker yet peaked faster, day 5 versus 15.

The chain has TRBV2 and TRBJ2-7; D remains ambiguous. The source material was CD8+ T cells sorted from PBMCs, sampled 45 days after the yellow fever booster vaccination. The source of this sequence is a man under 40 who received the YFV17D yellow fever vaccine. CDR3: CASSLHEQYF. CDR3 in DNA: TGTGCCAGCAGCTTGCACGAGCAGTACTTC.